The 12 T cell receptor beta chains below all came from one sample that was sequenced in a study of CD4+ T cells in melanoma. TCRdb's copy holds only in-frame clones and misses some; the assay was immunoSEQ multiplex PCR. This sample has about 50,000 clones; 85% to 90% occur once, and the top ten carry about 12%. The specimen sequenced was peripheral blood. The receptors stem from a human donor with melanoma.

The gene calls are TRBV5-1 and TRBJ1-4; 8 bases agree with TRBD1. This CDR3 contains 19 residues. Germline lookup yields CDR1 SGHRS and CDR2 YFSETQ. After removal of 5 bases from V and 4 bases from J, the junction contained 19 bases not matched to a gene. CDR3 sequence (DNA): TGCGCCAGCAGTTTTGCTTGGACAGGGAGGAGTACGAGTAATGAAAAACTGTTTTTT. It translates to CASSFAWTGRSTSNEKLFF.

V gene TRBV4-2 combines with J gene TRBJ2-7; 7 bases line up with TRBD1. This CDR3 is built from 16 residues. Germline assignment: CDR1 LGHNA and CDR2 YNFKEQ. V was clipped by 0 bases and J by 2 bases; unmatched bases: 7. CDR3 bases: TGTGCCAGCAGCCAAGAGCGACAGGGATTAGCCTACGAGCAGTACTTC. Translated: CASSQERQGLAYEQYF.

The CDR3 spells CASSLPPGQRYEQYF. The CDR3 DNA sequence: TGTGCCAGCAGCTTACCCCCGGGACAGCGGTACGAGCAGTACTTC. The rearrangement uses TRBV11-1 and TRBJ2-7; 7 bases match TRBD1. CDR3 length: 15 amino acids. Trimming at V came to 2 bases and at J to 4 bases, leaving 8 bases not matched to a gene. The germline gives CDR1 SGHAT, CDR2 FQDESV (reference sequence). The full variable domain, its missing parts supplied by reference TRBV11-1 and TRBJ2-7, is EAEVAQSPRYKITEKSQAVAFWCDPISGHATLYWYRQILGQGPELLVQFQDESVVDDSQLPKDRFSAERLKGVDSTLKIQPAELGDSAMYLCASSLPPGQRYEQYFGPGTRLTVT.

The rearrangement joins TRBV5-1 to TRBJ2-1; TRBD2 matches 10 bases. From germline, CDR1 is SGHRS and CDR2 YFSETQ. J was trimmed by 0 bases and V by 1 base; bases with no gene match: 1. This CDR3 has 16 amino acids. The CDR3 sequence is CASSLWTSGSYNEQFF. The CDR3 nucleotides are TGCGCCAGCAGCTTGTGGACTAGCGGCTCCTACAATGAGCAGTTCTTC.

The V gene is TRBV7-2, the J gene TRBJ1-5; D not resolved. The CDR3 loop spans 14 amino acids. The V end was cut by 2 bases, the J end by 5 bases, with 10 bases between. Germline V lookup: CDR1 SGHTA, CDR2 FQGNSA. This CDR3 reads CASSLLASDQPQHF. DNA of the CDR3: TGTGCCAGCAGCTTATTGGCATCCGATCAGCCCCAGCATTTT. The full variable domain, completed using reference TRBV7-2 and TRBJ1-5, is GAGVSQSPSNKVTEKGKDVELRCDPISGHTALYWYRQSLGQGLEFLIYFQGNSAPDKSGLPSDRFSAERTGGSVSTLTIQRTQQEDSAVYLCASSLLASDQPQHFGDGTRLSIL.

The rearrangement joins TRBV20-1 to TRBJ1-1; TRBD1 aligns across 7 bases. CDR1 and CDR2 from the germline V gene are DFQATT and SNEGSKA (reference sequence). The CDR3 has 11 amino acids. The V gene end was trimmed by 3 bases and the J gene end by 11 bases; junction bases not matched to a gene: 6. The CDR3 coding sequence is TGCAGTGCTAGGGACAGGCTTGACGCTTTCTTT. Protein: CSARDRLDAFF.

In the case of this clone: The sample has other DNA sequences that encode this CDR3 too. V gene TRBV5-1 combines with J gene TRBJ1-2; 7 bases fit TRBD1. This CDR3 is built from 15 residues. After removal of 0 bases from V and 2 bases from J, the junction contained 4 bases not matched to a gene. Germline V CDR1 and CDR2: SGHRS, YFSETQ. CDR3 coding DNA: TGCGCCAGCAGCTTGGGGGACAGAGGGAACTATGGCTACACCTTC. Translated, it gives CASSLGDRGNYGYTF.

The chain recombines TRBV19 with TRBJ1-1, with 10 bases identical to TRBD1. Germline CDR1 LNHDA, CDR2 SQIVND (reference sequence). The CDR3 is 15 residues long. Unmatched junction bases numbered 8, after V lost 5 bases and J lost 5 bases. DNA for the CDR3: TGTGCCAGTAGTCCCAGACAGGGGGCGCATACTGAAGCTTTCTTT. Encoded protein: CASSPRQGAHTEAFF. The full variable domain, completed using reference TRBV19 and TRBJ1-1, is DGGITQSPKYLFRKEGQNVTLSCEQNLNHDAMYWYRQDPGQGLRLIYYSQIVNDFQKGDIAEGYSVSREKKESFPLTVTSAQKNPTAFYLCASSPRQGAHTEAFFGQGTRLTVV.

The V call is TRBV27, the J call TRBJ2-7, with a weak D call TRBD1 (6 bases). V was trimmed by 5 bases and J by 3 bases, leaving 14 bases between them. The length of the CDR3 is 14 residues. The germline V gene has CDR1 MNHEY and CDR2 SMNVEV (reference sequence). CDR3 in DNA: TGTGCCAGCAGTCGCGGACAGAGGCACTACGAGCAGTACTTC. Amino acids: CASSRGQRHYEQYF.

V is TRBV6-5 and J is TRBJ1-1; 7 bases are shared with TRBD1. V shed 5 bases and J 11 bases; nucleotides not matched to a gene: 11. Germline CDR1 and CDR2: MNHEY and SVGAGI. This CDR3 region has 13 residues. The CDR3 loop is CASSGRTGLNAFF. The CDR3 nucleotides read TGTGCCAGCAGTGGCAGGACAGGCCTGAACGCTTTCTTT.

The chain couples TRBV5-4 to TRBJ1-1, with D perhaps TRBD1 (5 bases). The CDR3 runs to 13 residues. CDR1 is SGHNT, CDR2 YYREEE, per germline (reference sequence). The V gene lost 5 bases and the J gene lost 2 bases, with 10 bases spanning the gap. The CDR3 reads CASRLDSNTEAFF. Here the CDR3 DNA reads TGTGCCAGCAGACTCGACAGTAACACTGAAGCTTTCTTT. The complete variable domain, with remaining parts taken from reference TRBV5-4 and TRBJ1-1, reads ETGVTQSPTHLIKTRGQQVTLRCSSQSGHNTVSWYQQALGQGPQFIFQYYREEENGRGNFPPRFSGLQFPNYSSELNVNALELDDSALYLCASRLDSNTEAFFGQGTRLTVV.

This clone appeared once. The V and J genes are TRBV9 and TRBJ1-1, with TRBD1 as a possible D gene (5 bases). Germline V lookup: CDR1 SGDLS, CDR2 YYNGEE. V lost 3 bases and J lost 9, with 18 bases in between. The CDR3 has 14 residues. The CDR3 spells CASSARLGERQAFF. The CDR3 region has the DNA TGTGCCAGCAGCGCAAGACTAGGGGAGCGGCAAGCTTTCTTT.